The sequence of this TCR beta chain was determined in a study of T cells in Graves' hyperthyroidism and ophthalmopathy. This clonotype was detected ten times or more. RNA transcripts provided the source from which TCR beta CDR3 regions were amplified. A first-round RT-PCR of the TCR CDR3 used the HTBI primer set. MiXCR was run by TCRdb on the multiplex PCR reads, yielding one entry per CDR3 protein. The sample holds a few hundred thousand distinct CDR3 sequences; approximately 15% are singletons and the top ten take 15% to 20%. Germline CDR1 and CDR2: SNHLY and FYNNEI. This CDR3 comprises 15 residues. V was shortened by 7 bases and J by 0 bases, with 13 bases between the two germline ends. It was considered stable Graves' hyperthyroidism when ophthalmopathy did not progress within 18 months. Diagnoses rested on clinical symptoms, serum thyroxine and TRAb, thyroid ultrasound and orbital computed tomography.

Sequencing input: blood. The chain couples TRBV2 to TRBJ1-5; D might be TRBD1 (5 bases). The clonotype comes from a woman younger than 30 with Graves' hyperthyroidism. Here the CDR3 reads CASNLGVYSNQPQHF. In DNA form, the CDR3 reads TGTGCCAGCAACCTAGGGGTTTATAGCAATCAGCCCCAGCATTTT.